This T cell receptor beta chain stems from a study of HIV-infected children after antiretroviral therapy interruption. Overall study context: Interruption-arm sampling covered weeks 0, 12, interruption end (24 or 48), and about 3 years post-study.

This clonotype was counted at least ten times. Treatment of the sample: PENTA 11 planned treatment interruption arm or continuous ART arm. RNA-based 3' RACE libraries used unique molecular identifiers. TCRdb reprocessed the 3' RACE reads with MiXCR, giving one entry per CDR3 protein. The data show about 46,000 distinct CDR3 sequences, with 4.3% seen just once and approximately 0.67% held by the top ten. V lost 2 bases to trimming and J lost 5 bases, with 16 bases between them. CDR3 length: 16 amino acids. Germline-derived CDR1 and CDR2 are SGHAT and FQNNGV. The material sequenced was CD45RA+ CD4+ T cells from PBMCs, pooled from several time points, taken from a donor given antiretroviral therapy, either interrupted or continuous. Described subset: naive CD4+ CD45RA+ CD45RO- T cells. The sequence was obtained from a pool of human donors with HIV. J is TRBJ2-4 and V is TRBV11-2; D could derive from TRBD1 or TRBD2 (5 bases each). The CDR3 region is CASSLKIRGTENIQYF. The DNA of the CDR3 is TGTGCCAGCAGCTTAAAGATTAGAGGGACGGAAAACATTCAGTACTTC. Drawing the rest from reference TRBV11-2 and TRBJ2-4, the complete variable domain is EAGVAQSPRYKIIEKRQSVAFWCNPISGHATLYWYQQILGQGPKLLIQFQNNGVVDDSQLPKDRFSAERLKGVDSTLKIQPAKLEDSAVYLCASSLKIRGTENIQYFGAGTRLSVL.